The subject of this entry is one T cell receptor beta chain. This clonotype was seen a single time. Its cognate antigen has yet to be identified. Base-call qualities are not available, and no considerably larger clone is one nucleotide away. A lone read is weak support. The CDR3 runs 15 residues from the cysteine to the phenylalanine. Only the CDR3 DNA is retained, 45 bases long and in frame from the first base. V gives up 0 bases and J gives up 0 bases, and the segment between their germline ends measures 8 bases. The germline V gene yields MNHEY for CDR1 and SVGEGT for CDR2. This specimen belongs to a study of T cell repertoires in cytomegalovirus infection (dated by TCRdb to about 2019). Regarding the study in general: Recently identified HLA-C-restricted CMV epitopes, whose presentation resists viral immunomodulation, were targeted by peptide stimulations together with well-studied HLA-B-restricted epitopes. The HLA type of each donor mattered for the analysis, because public TCR beta signatures pointed to carriage of CMV infection along with the matching HLA type. Beyond this particular receptor, the publication reports: In the ex vivo response, HLA-C-restricted CMV-specific TCR beta clonotypes were dominant, and in two of eight donors the single most frequent clonotype came from this HLA-C-restricted group. In both this cohort and an independent cohort of approximately 350 donors, the cumulative frequency of public TCR beta family members distinguished carriers of CMV infection plus the relevant HLA type.

Reading the label with the study, this specimen's treatment or condition is: in vitro stimulation with specific CMV peptide epitopes to enrich CMV-specific T cells. The sequencer was an Illumina HiSeq 1500. TCRdb passed the public sequencing reads through fastp at Q25 and MiXCR, retaining productive beta sequences. Identical CDR3 protein sequences are pooled into one entry, listed with their most common genes and DNA. Across this sample there are around 540,000 distinct CDR3 sequences, with roughly a third seen only once. The top ten hold roughly 16% of the sample. The receptor comes from a human donor in good health (CMV status not recorded). Some clones in this sample may be carry-over from other donors' samples. Recombination connected TRBV6-2 or TRBV6-3 to TRBJ1-1, with the D gene not clear enough to name. Sequenced here: cultured PBMCs, sampled from culture after CMV antigen stimulation. This receptor carries the CDR3 CASSYSSVMNTEAFF. Read as DNA, the sequence is TGTGCCAGCAGTTACTCGTCGGTGATGAACACTGAAGCTTTCTTT.